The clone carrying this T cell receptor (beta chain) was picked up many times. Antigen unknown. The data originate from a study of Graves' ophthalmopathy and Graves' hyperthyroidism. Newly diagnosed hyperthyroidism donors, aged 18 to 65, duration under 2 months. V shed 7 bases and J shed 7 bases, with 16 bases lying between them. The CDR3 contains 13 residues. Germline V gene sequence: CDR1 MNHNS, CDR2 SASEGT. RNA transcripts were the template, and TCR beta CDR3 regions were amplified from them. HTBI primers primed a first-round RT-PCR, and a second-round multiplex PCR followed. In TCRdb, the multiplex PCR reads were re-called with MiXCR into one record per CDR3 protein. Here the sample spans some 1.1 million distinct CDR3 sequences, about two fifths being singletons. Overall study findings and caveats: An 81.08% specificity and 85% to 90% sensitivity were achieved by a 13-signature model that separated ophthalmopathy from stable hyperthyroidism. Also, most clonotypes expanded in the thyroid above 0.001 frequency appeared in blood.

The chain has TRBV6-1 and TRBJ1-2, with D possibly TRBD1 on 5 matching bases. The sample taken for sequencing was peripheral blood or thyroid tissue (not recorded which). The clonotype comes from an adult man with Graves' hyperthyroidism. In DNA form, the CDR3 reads TGTGCCAGCATCCCAGGGCAAGGACGTGGCTACACCTTC. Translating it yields CASIPGQGRGYTF.